This T cell receptor beta chain is from a study of cytomegalovirus exposure and HLA in healthy donors. Germline lookup yields CDR1 SGHTA and CDR2 FQGNSA. This CDR3 spans 14 amino acids. V was clipped by 5 bases and J by 7 bases, with 17 bases between them. The PCR contained 60 Vbeta and 13 Jbeta primers. Sequencing was performed with immunoSEQ multiplex PCR; in TCRdb, only in-frame clones are kept and a portion is missing. The table lists 110,000 to 150,000 clones, approximately 82% of them singletons. The specimen sequenced was PBMCs. The receptor's source is a woman in her fifties or sixties in good health and CMV-seropositive. The chain employs TRBV7-2 and TRBJ1-2; a possible D gene is TRBD1 (5 bases). CDR3 sequence: CASSAFRGLSGYTF. In DNA form, the CDR3 reads TGTGCCAGCAGCGCTTTTCGGGGGTTGTCTGGCTACACCTTC. The full variable domain, its missing parts supplied by reference TRBV7-2 and TRBJ1-2, is GAGVSQSPSNKVTEKGKDVELRCDPISGHTALYWYRQSLGQGLEFLIYFQGNSAPDKSGLPSDRFSAERTGGSVSTLTIQRTQQEDSAVYLCASSAFRGLSGYTFGSGTRLTVV.